This T cell receptor (beta chain) is drawn from a study of blood T cell repertoires in COVID-19. Some clones are missing from TCRdb's copy, which holds only in-frame ones; the method was immunoSEQ multiplex PCR. The sample consists of approximately 150,000 clones, roughly four fifths of them appearing once. The receptor comes from a man between 65 and 80 years old with active or convalescent COVID-19. Sequencing was done on a sample of peripheral blood.

The CDR3 DNA follows: TGTGCCAGCACCACGAATAGGATGACAGGGGCCACCGGGGAGCTGTTTTTT. Encoded protein: CASTTNRMTGATGELFF. The chain has TRBV28 and TRBJ2-2, with 8 bases matching TRBD1. Germline-derived CDR1 and CDR2 are MDHEN and SYDVKM. This CDR3 contains 17 residues. With V trimmed by 7 bases and J by 4 bases, 14 bases remained unmatched. Looking up the rest from reference TRBV28 and TRBJ2-2 gives the full variable domain: DVKVTQSSRYLVKRTGEKVFLECVQDMDHENMFWYRQDPGLGLRLIYFSYDVKMKEKGDIPEGYSVSREKKERFSLILESASTNQTSMYLCASTTNRMTGATGELFFGEGSRLTVL.